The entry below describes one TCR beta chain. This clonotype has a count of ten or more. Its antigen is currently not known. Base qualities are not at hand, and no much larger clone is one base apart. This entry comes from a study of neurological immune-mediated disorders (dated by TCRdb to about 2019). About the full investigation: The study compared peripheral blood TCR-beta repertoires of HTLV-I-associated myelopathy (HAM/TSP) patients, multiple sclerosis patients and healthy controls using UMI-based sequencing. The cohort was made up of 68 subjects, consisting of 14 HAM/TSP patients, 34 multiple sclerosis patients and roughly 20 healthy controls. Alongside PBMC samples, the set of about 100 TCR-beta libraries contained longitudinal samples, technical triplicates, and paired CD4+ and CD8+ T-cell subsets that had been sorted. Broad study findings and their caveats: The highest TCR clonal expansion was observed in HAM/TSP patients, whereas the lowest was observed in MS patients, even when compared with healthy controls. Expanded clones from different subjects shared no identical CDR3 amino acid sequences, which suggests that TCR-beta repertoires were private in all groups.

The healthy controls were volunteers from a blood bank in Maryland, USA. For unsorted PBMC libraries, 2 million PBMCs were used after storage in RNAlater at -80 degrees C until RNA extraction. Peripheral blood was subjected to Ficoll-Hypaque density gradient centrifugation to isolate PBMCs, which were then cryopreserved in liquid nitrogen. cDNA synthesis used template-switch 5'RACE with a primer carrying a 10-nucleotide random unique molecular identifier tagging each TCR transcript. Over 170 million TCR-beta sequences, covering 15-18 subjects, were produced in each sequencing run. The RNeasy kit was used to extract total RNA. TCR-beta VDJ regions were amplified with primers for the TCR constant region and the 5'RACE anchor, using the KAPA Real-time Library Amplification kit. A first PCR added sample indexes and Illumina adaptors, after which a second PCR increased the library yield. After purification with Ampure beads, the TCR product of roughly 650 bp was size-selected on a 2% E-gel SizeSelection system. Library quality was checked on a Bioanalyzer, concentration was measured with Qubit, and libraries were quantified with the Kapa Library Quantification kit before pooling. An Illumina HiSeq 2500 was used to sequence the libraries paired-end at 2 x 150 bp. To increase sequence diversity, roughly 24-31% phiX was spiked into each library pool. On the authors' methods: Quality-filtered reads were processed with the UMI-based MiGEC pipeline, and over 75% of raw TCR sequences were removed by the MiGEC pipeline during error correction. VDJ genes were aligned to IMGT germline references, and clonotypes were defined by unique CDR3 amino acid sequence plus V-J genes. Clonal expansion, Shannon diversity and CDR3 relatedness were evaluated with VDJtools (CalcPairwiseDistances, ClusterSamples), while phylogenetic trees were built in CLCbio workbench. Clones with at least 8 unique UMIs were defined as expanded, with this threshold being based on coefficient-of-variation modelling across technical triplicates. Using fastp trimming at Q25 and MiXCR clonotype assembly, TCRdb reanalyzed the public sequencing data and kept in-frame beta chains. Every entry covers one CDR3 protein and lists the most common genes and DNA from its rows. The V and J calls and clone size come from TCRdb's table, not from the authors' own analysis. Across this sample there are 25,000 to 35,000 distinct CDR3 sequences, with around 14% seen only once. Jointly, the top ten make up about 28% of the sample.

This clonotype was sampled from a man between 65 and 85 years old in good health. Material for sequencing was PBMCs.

The DNA sequence is given as TGTGCCAGCAGCTCGGGACAGGGGGCGCGGATTGAGCAGTTCTTC. Protein translation: CASSSGQGARIEQFF. The chain is encoded by TRBV11-2 joined to TRBJ2-1; 12 junctional bases match TRBD1. The CDR3 holds 15 amino acids from the cysteine to the phenylalanine. The only DNA kept is the CDR3, 45 bases in frame from the first base. Taken from the germline V gene, the CDR1 and CDR2 loops are SGHAT and FQNNGV. Unmatched junction bases come to 7, with V trimmed by 4 bases and J by 9 bases.